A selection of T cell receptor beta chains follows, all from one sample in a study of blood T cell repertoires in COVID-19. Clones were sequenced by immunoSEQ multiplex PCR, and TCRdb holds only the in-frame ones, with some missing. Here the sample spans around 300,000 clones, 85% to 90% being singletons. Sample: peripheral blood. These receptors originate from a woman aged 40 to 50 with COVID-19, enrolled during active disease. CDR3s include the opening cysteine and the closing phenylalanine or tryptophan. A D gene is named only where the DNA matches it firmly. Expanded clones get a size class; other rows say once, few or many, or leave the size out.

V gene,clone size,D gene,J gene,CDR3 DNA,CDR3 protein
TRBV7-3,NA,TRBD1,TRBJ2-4,TGTGCCAGCAGCTCCGCAGGGGGTAACATTCAGTACTTC,CASSSAGGNIQYF
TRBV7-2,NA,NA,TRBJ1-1,TGTGCCAGCAGCCTGGACAGACTCATGAACACTGGAGCTTTCTTT,CASSLDRLMNTGAFF
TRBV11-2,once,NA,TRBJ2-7,TGTGCCAGCAGCTTAGACGGGACTTCCTACGAGCAGTACTTC,CASSLDGTSYEQYF
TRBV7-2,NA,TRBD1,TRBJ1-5,TGTGCCAGCAGTCGGGACAGGGGTAGATCGGGTAGCAATCAGCCCCAGCATTTT,CASSRDRGRSGSNQPQHF
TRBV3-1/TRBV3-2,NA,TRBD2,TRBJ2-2,TGTGCCACGACGGGGCTAGCGGGAACCGGGGAGCTGTTTTTT,CATTGLAGTGELFF
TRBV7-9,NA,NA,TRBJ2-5,TGTGCCAGCAGCCCATCGTCCCAGGGTGGGGAGACCCAGTACTTC,CASSPSSQGGETQYF
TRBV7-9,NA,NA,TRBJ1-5,TGTGCCAGCAGCTTAGCGACCGGGTTAAGCAATCAGCCCCAGCATTTT,CASSLATGLSNQPQHF
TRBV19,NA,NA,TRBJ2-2,TGTGCCAGTAGTATAGGCGCAGGGTACACCGGGGAGCTGTTTTTT,CASSIGAGYTGELFF
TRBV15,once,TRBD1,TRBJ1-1,TGTGCCACCAGGAGACAGGGAGGGGGGACTGAAGCTTTCTTT,CATRRQGGGTEAFF
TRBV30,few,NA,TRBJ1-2,TGTGCCTGGAGTGTACGGGGGACCGCGATGGGCTACACCTTC,CAWSVRGTAMGYTF
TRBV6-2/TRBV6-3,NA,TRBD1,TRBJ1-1,TGTGCCAGCAGCCCACTGACTGGCGACAGGGGTGTTGGGAACACTGAAGCTTTCTTT,CASSPLTGDRGVGNTEAFF
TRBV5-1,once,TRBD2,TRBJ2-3,TGCGCCAGCAGCCTCCCACTAGCGGGAGCATCCACAGATACGCAGTATTTT,CASSLPLAGASTDTQYF
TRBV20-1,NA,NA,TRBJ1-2,TGCAGTGCTAGTGATCGGGTGGAAAGGTATGGCTACACCTTC,CSASDRVERYGYTF
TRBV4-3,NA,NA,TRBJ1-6,TGCGCCAGCAGCCAAGTGGGAGGGAGGGATTCACCCCTCCACTTT,CASSQVGGRDSPLHF
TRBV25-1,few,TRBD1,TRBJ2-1,TGTGCCAGCAGTGTCATCGGGACAGGACACAATGAGCAGTTCTTC,CASSVIGTGHNEQFF
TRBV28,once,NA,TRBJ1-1,TGTGCCAGCAGCGCCCAGGGAGGGGGGAACACTGAAGCTTTCTTT,CASSAQGGGNTEAFF
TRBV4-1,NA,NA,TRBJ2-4,TGCGCCAGCAGCCTTGAAAACCGACAGGGAGGAAACATTCAGTACTTC,CASSLENRQGGNIQYF
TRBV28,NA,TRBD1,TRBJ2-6,TGTGCCAGCAGTTTTACAGGGGCTGGGGCCAACGTCCTGACTTTC,CASSFTGAGANVLTF
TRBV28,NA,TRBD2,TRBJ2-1,TGTGCCACTCCGGGACTAGCGGGAGGAGGAGAGCAGTTCTTC,CATPGLAGGGEQFF
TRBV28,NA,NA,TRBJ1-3,TGTGCCAGCAGTGGGCGGGGAGGTTCCCTCTCTGGAAACACCATATATTTT,CASSGRGGSLSGNTIYF
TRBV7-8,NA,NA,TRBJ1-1,TGTGCCAGCAGCATGGCAGGGAACACTGAAGCTTTCTTT,CASSMAGNTEAFF
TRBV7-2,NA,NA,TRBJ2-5,TGTGCCAGCAGTCTCGGACTGATGGGGTGGGGACAAACCCAGTACTTC,CASSLGLMGWGQTQYF